The rows below give T cell receptor beta chains drawn from one sample of a study of CD8+ T cells in alopecia areata. Clones were sequenced by immunoSEQ multiplex PCR, and TCRdb holds only the in-frame ones, with some missing. The sample lists roughly 7,200 clones; around 70% were seen once. Sequences were derived from skin, sampled at week 4, from a patient treated with tofacitinib. The source of these receptors is a human donor with alopecia areata. Both conserved end residues are part of each CDR3. The D gene is left open where the match is weak. Expanded clones are given a class, and other clones once, few, many or no size at all.

J	size	D	V	CDR3	DNA
TRBJ2-7	.	TRBD1	TRBV5-4	CASSLGQGRNEQYF	TGTGCCAGCAGCTTAGGACAGGGGAGAAACGAGCAGTACTTC
TRBJ2-4	.	TRBD1	TRBV7-2	CASTNRAGTVTLAKNIQYF	TGTGCCAGCACCAATCGGGCCGGGACAGTAACATTAGCCAAAAACATTCAGTACTTC
TRBJ2-7	few	TRBD1	TRBV11-1	CASSLGQGPYEQYF	TGTGCCAGCAGCTTGGGACAGGGCCCCTACGAGCAGTACTTC
TRBJ1-1	once	.	TRBV23-1	CASMNTEAFF	TGCGCCAGTATGAACACTGAAGCTTTCTTT
TRBJ2-7	few	TRBD2	TRBV5-1	CASRSQAGGPSYEQYF	TGCGCCAGCAGGAGCCAAGCGGGAGGGCCGTCATACGAGCAGTACTTC
TRBJ2-1	once	TRBD2	TRBV10-1	CASSGGTSGRAYNEQFF	TGCGCCAGCAGTGGGGGGACTAGCGGGAGAGCCTACAATGAGCAGTTCTTC
TRBJ1-6	.	.	TRBV27	CASSFDSNSPLHF	TGTGCCAGCAGTTTCGACAGCAATTCACCCCTCCACTTT
TRBJ1-1	.	TRBD1	TRBV19	CASSRTGRKNTEAFF	TGTGCCAGTAGTAGGACAGGGAGGAAAAACACTGAAGCTTTCTTT
TRBJ2-2	.	TRBD2	TRBV29-1	CSVVSGTNTGELFF	TGCAGCGTTGTCAGCGGGACGAACACCGGGGAGCTGTTTTTT
TRBJ2-1	.	TRBD1	TRBV29-1	CSAQDRGAYNEQFF	TGCAGCGCCCAAGACAGGGGCGCCTACAATGAGCAGTTCTTC
TRBJ1-4	few	.	TRBV11-2	CASSSSGKLFF	TGTGCCAGCAGCTCTAGCGGAAAACTGTTTTTT
TRBJ2-2	few	.	TRBV27	CASSASGELFF	TGTGCCAGCAGTGCATCCGGGGAGCTGTTTTTT
TRBJ1-2	.	TRBD1	TRBV6-4	CASSDRTGDGYTF	TGTGCCAGCAGTGACAGAACAGGGGATGGCTACACCTTC
TRBJ2-7	.	.	TRBV4-1	CASSQDLAGISEQYF	TGTGCCAGCAGCCAAGATCTTGCAGGGATCTCCGAGCAGTACTTC
TRBJ1-1	.	.	TRBV7-9	CASSSRDRHLIKNTEAFF	TGTGCCAGCAGCTCCCGTGACAGACATCTTATAAAGAACACTGAAGCTTTCTTT
TRBJ2-1	.	.	TRBV6-5	CASSYSGVFSYNEQFF	TGTGCCAGCAGTTACTCAGGAGTTTTCTCCTACAATGAGCAGTTCTTC
TRBJ2-1	few	.	TRBV7-9	CASSSRHPVNEQFF	TGTGCCAGCAGCTCTCGGCACCCTGTCAATGAGCAGTTCTTC
TRBJ2-3	.	.	TRBV5-4	CASSSTHTSIPDTQYF	TGTGCCAGCAGCTCGACTCATACCTCCATACCAGATACGCAGTATTTT
TRBJ1-1	.	.	TRBV2	CASSEFNTEAFF	TGTGCCAGCAGTGAATTTAACACTGAAGCTTTCTTT
TRBJ2-2	.	TRBD2	TRBV27	CAPSSRTSGSDGELFF	TGTGCCCCAAGTTCCCGGACTAGCGGGAGTGACGGGGAGCTGTTTTTT
TRBJ2-1	.	TRBD2	TRBV6-1	CASSRDYLSYNEQFF	TGTGCCAGCAGTAGGGACTACCTCTCCTACAATGAGCAGTTCTTC
TRBJ2-3	.	.	TRBV7-2	CASSLAWTSTDTQYF	TGTGCCAGCAGCTTAGCGTGGACCAGCACAGATACGCAGTATTTT
TRBJ2-1	.	TRBD2	TRBV4-2	CASSRPVLAGGPHEQFF	TGTGCCAGCAGCCGGCCGGTTCTAGCGGGGGGGCCGCATGAGCAGTTCTTC
TRBJ2-2	.	.	TRBV7-6	CASSFPPNTGELFF	TGTGCCAGCAGCTTCCCCCCGAACACCGGGGAGCTGTTTTTT
TRBJ2-3	.	TRBD2	TRBV6-1	CASSEAVGGGTDTQYF	TGTGCCAGCAGTGAAGCGGTTGGGGGGGGCACAGATACGCAGTATTTT
TRBJ1-2	.	.	TRBV30	CAWSVGPHGYTF	TGTGCCTGGAGTGTAGGGCCTCACGGCTACACCTTC
TRBJ2-1	.	.	TRBV6-1	CASSRLDEQFF	TGTGCCAGCTCTCGACTAGATGAGCAGTTCTTC
TRBJ2-1	few	.	TRBV19	CASSGLIEVNEQFF	TGTGCCAGTAGCGGACTTATAGAAGTCAATGAGCAGTTCTTC
TRBJ2-7	.	TRBD2	TRBV7-6	CASSLGPSGRALTPYEQYF	TGTGCCAGCAGCTTAGGTCCCAGCGGGAGGGCCTTGACCCCCTACGAGCAGTACTTC
TRBJ2-5	few	.	TRBV6-1	CASSEDPSRETQYF	TGTGCCAGCAGTGAAGACCCTAGCAGAGAGACCCAGTACTTC
TRBJ1-2	once	.	TRBV6-5	CASSSGGGYTF	TGTGCCAGCAGTTCGGGTGGGGGCTACACCTTC
TRBJ2-6	few	.	TRBV4-1	CASSQEGGGFSGANVLTF	TGCGCCAGCAGCCAAGAAGGTGGCGGGTTTTCTGGGGCCAACGTCCTGACTTTC
TRBJ1-3	.	.	TRBV11-2	CASSRGGGTNTIYF	TGTGCCAGCAGCCGTGGCGGAGGGACAAACACCATATATTTT
TRBJ2-7	.	.	TRBV11-2	CASSLGGYSSYEQYF	TGTGCCAGCAGCTTAGGAGGCTATAGCTCCTACGAGCAGTACTTC
TRBJ2-2	.	.	TRBV4-1	CASSQESAGRVAGELFF	TGCGCCAGCAGCCAAGAATCGGCTGGCAGGGTCGCCGGGGAGCTGTTTTTT
TRBJ2-2	.	.	TRBV5-6	CASSLTVTGELFF	TGTGCCAGCAGCTTGACAGTCACCGGGGAGCTGTTTTTT
TRBJ2-1	few	.	TRBV11-3	CASSLGHDESYNEQFF	TGTGCCAGCAGCTTAGGACACGATGAGAGCTACAATGAGCAGTTCTTC
TRBJ2-1	.	TRBD1	TRBV29-1	CSVRDSHNGQFF	TGCAGCGTCCGGGACAGCCACAATGGGCAGTTCTTC
TRBJ2-5	.	.	TRBV29-1	CSVGLLLPPWETQYF	TGCAGCGTTGGGCTTCTCTTACCCCCGTGGGAGACCCAGTACTTC
TRBJ2-2	.	.	TRBV7-2	CASSWDRRATGELFF	TGTGCCAGCAGCTGGGACCGTAGGGCCACCGGGGAGCTGTTTTTT
TRBJ1-5	.	.	TRBV29-1	CSVLEGNQPQHF	TGCAGCGTTTTGGAGGGGAATCAGCCCCAGCATTTT
TRBJ1-1	.	TRBD1	TRBV7-9	CASSPGQAPNTEAFF	TGTGCCAGCAGCCCGGGACAGGCGCCGAACACTGAAGCTTTCTTT
TRBJ1-1	.	.	TRBV10-1	CASSESGGTEAFF	TGCGCCAGCAGTGAGTCGGGGGGCACTGAAGCTTTCTTT
TRBJ1-1	.	TRBD1	TRBV18	CASSPQGANTEAFF	TGTGCCAGCTCACCCCAGGGGGCGAACACTGAAGCTTTCTTT
TRBJ1-5	few	.	TRBV7-8	CASSFTGMGGSNQPQHF	TGTGCCAGCAGCTTTACAGGGATGGGTGGGAGCAATCAGCCCCAGCATTTT
TRBJ2-1	.	TRBD1	TRBV19	CASSHQGTGGHSYNEQFF	TGTGCCAGTAGTCACCAGGGAACAGGGGGTCACTCCTACAATGAGCAGTTCTTC
TRBJ2-1	.	.	TRBV29-1	CSVESVRATSSYNEQFF	TGCAGCGTTGAAAGTGTCAGGGCAACTAGCTCCTACAATGAGCAGTTCTTC
TRBJ1-6	.	.	TRBV9	CASSVVEDSPLHF	TGTGCCAGCAGCGTAGTGGAGGATTCACCCCTCCACTTT
TRBJ2-1	.	TRBD2	TRBV10-3	CAISDHSQKAGGRTSEQFF	TGTGCCATCAGTGACCACTCCCAAAAGGCGGGAGGACGTACGAGTGAGCAGTTCTTC
TRBJ2-5	.	.	TRBV18	CASSPRGGGETQYF	TGTGCCAGCTCACCGAGAGGAGGGGGAGAGACCCAGTACTTC
TRBJ1-4	.	TRBD1	TRBV5-6	CASSDTRTGRKATNEKLFF	TGTGCCAGCAGCGATACTAGGACAGGAAGGAAAGCAACTAATGAAAAACTGTTTTTT
TRBJ2-2	.	.	TRBV10-3	CAISGRLRKNTGELFF	TGTGCCATCTCTGGTAGGCTGCGCAAGAACACCGGGGAGCTGTTTTTT
TRBJ1-5	.	TRBD1	TRBV6-1	CASRQGSGNQPQHF	TGTGCCAGCAGACAGGGGTCGGGCAATCAGCCCCAGCATTTT
TRBJ1-2	.	.	TRBV4-2	CASSQDGGYTF	TGTGCCAGCAGCCAAGATGGGGGCTACACCTTC
TRBJ2-1	.	TRBD2	TRBV27	CASSPRLFAGGNEQFF	TGTGCCAGCAGTCCACGTCTCTTTGCGGGAGGGAATGAGCAGTTCTTC
TRBJ2-3	.	TRBD2	TRBV5-1	CASSSGTSGSVDTQYF	TGCGCCAGCAGCTCGGGGACTAGCGGGAGTGTAGATACGCAGTATTTT
TRBJ1-1	.	.	TRBV11-2	CASSLEGYQNTEAFF	TGTGCCAGCAGCTTAGAGGGTTACCAGAACACTGAAGCTTTCTTT